The 22 T cell receptor beta chains below come from one sample, sequenced in a study of shared clonotypes between healthy human individuals. Generated by immunoSEQ multiplex PCR, the TCRdb table keeps only in-frame clones and is missing some. The table records 950,000 to 1,100,000 clones, about 80% of them present only once. Material for sequencing was memory CD4+ T cells sorted from blood. Documented subset: CD45RA-negative fraction. The source of these receptors is a man between 18 and 35 years old in good health.

This clone has more than one count but fewer than ten. Compared with germline, one end of the junction differs, possibly owing to a read error. The chain has TRBV6-1 and TRBJ2-7, with 9 positions matching TRBD1. CDR3 length equals 13 residues. Germline CDR1 is MNHNS and CDR2 is SASEGT. The CDR3 coding sequence is TGTGCCAGCAGTGAAATGGTGGCCGGGACAGGGTGGTTC. As protein: CASSEMVAGTGWF.

This sequence joins TRBV18 and TRBJ1-3; weak D call: TRBD1 (5 bases). The CDR3 covers 15 residues. The germline V gene encodes CDR1 KGHSH and CDR2 LQKENI. Trimming took off 6 bases at V and 1 base at J, with 13 bases between the two ends. DNA of the CDR3: TGTGCCAGCTCTCACGACCAGGGTTCTGGAAACACCATATATTTT. This gives the protein CASSHDQGSGNTIYF.

The chain recombines TRBV15 with TRBJ2-7, with 7 nucleotides matching TRBD2. V lost 0 bases to trimming and J lost 2 bases; unmatched junction nucleotides: 4. Germline assignment: CDR1 LNHNV and CDR2 YYDKDF (reference sequence). The CDR3 is made up of 15 amino acids. The CDR3 sequence is CATSRDQAGTYEQYF. DNA of the CDR3: TGTGCCACCAGCAGAGATCAAGCGGGGACCTACGAGCAGTACTTC.

The chain carries TRBV2 and TRBJ2-7, with 11 positions matching TRBD1. CDR3 length: 14 amino acids. Germline V gene lookup returns CDR1 SNHLY and CDR2 FYNNEI. J lost 6 bases, V lost 5 bases, and 6 bases had no gene match. This CDR3 is CASSPPGQGGEQYF. CDR3 DNA sequence: TGTGCCAGCAGTCCTCCGGGACAGGGGGGCGAGCAGTACTTC.

This chain joins TRBV5-4 and TRBJ2-4; TRBD2 agrees at 7 bases. The CDR3 covers 16 residues. V was clipped by 0 bases and J by 0 bases; unmatched bases: 3. The V gene's germline CDR1 is SGHNT and CDR2 YYREEE (reference sequence). The CDR3 sequence is CASSLGTGGAKNIQYF. The DNA of the CDR3 is TGTGCCAGCAGCTTGGGGACGGGGGGAGCCAAAAACATTCAGTACTTC.

V usage is TRBV30 and J usage is TRBJ1-2; no definite D call. V gave up 1 base and J gave up 4 bases, with 13 bases separating them. Germline CDR1 reads GTSNPN; CDR2 reads SVGIG (reference sequence). CDR3 length equals 14 residues. For the CDR3, the DNA is TGTGCCTGGAGTGGCAGGACTATCTCCTATGGCTACACCTTC. Translated: CAWSGRTISYGYTF.

V gene TRBV6-6 combines with J gene TRBJ2-7; D uncertain. The CDR3 covers 15 residues. Germline values: CDR1 MNHNY, CDR2 SVGAGI (reference sequence). The V gene lost 6 bases and the J gene lost 2 bases, with 17 bases spanning the gap. The CDR3 is CASSQDRGDPYEQYF. The DNA for the CDR3 is TGTGCCAGCAGCCAAGACCGTGGAGACCCCTACGAGCAGTACTTC.

This clone was observed at least ten times. The rearrangement uses TRBV30 and TRBJ1-1; the D gene is possibly TRBD1 (5 bases). Per germline, CDR1 GTSNPN and CDR2 SVGIG (reference sequence). V was pared by 4 bases and J by 3 bases, with 12 bases between. The CDR3 is 13 residues long. This CDR3 reads CAWTRGAYTEAFF. The CDR3 DNA follows: TGTGCCTGGACCAGAGGGGCGTACACTGAAGCTTTCTTT.

As concerns this clone: This may arise from a read error, as a much more abundant clone is one base away. The chain carries TRBV5-1 and TRBJ1-4; D uncertain. Trimming shortened V by 0 bases and J by 7 bases, and 10 bases separated the two germline ends. There are 14 residues in the CDR3. The germline V gene encodes CDR1 SGHRS and CDR2 YFSETQ. The CDR3 bases are TGCGCCAGCAGCTTGGGGGCAGGAGGTGAAAAACTGTTTTTT. Protein sequence: CASSLGAGGEKLFF. Full variable domain (missing parts from reference TRBV5-1 and TRBJ1-4): KAGVTQTPRYLIKTRGQQVTLSCSPISGHRSVSWYQQTPGQGLQFLFEYFSETQRNKGNFPGRFSGRQFSNSRSEMNVSTLELGDSALYLCASSLGAGGEKLFFGSGTQLSVL.

The chain couples TRBV6-1 to TRBJ2-7, with TRBD2 matching 7 bases. The germline V gene has CDR1 MNHNS and CDR2 SASEGT. J gave up 7 bases and V 4 bases, and 16 bases lay outside the gene matches. The length of the CDR3 is 16 residues. The CDR3 loop reads CASSAGTTISTGEQYF. CDR3 DNA: TGTGCCAGCAGTGCAGGGACTACGATATCTACGGGGGAGCAGTACTTC.

V gene TRBV5-1 combines with J gene TRBJ1-1, with D possibly TRBD1 on 5 matching bases. The V and J ends lost 0 bases and 7 bases respectively, with 13 bases between them. Looked up from germline, CDR1 is SGHRS and CDR2 is YFSETQ. The CDR3 extends over 14 amino acids. The CDR3 loop is CASSLEQVGGEAFF. Here the CDR3 DNA reads TGCGCCAGCAGCTTGGAACAGGTGGGGGGTGAAGCTTTCTTT.

The chain recombines TRBV4-3 with TRBJ2-2, with D tentatively TRBD1 or TRBD2 (6 bases each). The CDR3 is made up of 17 amino acids. Germline V gene sequence: CDR1 LGHNA, CDR2 YSLEER. V lost 0 bases to trimming and J lost 2 bases, with 13 bases between them. This CDR3 is CASSQDKGGSNTGELFF. The CDR3 DNA reads as TGCGCCAGCAGCCAAGATAAGGGGGGAAGCAACACCGGGGAGCTGTTTTTT.

CDR3 amino acids: CASSQGQGDGGELFF. CDR3 nucleotide sequence: TGCGCCAGCAGCCAGGGACAGGGTGACGGCGGGGAGCTGTTTTTT. V gene TRBV4-3 combines with J gene TRBJ2-2; 9 bases are shared with TRBD1. Germline V gene lookup returns CDR1 LGHNA and CDR2 YSLEER. The CDR3 totals 15 residues. The V gene end was trimmed by 3 bases and the J gene end by 7 bases; junction bases not matched to a gene: 6.

CDR3 bases: TGTGCCATCAGTGGTGGGACAGGGTTATACGAGCAGTACTTC. Translating gives CAISGGTGLYEQYF. The chain links TRBV10-3 to TRBJ2-7; TRBD1 agrees at 9 bases. J was trimmed by 4 bases and V by 4 bases; bases with no gene match: 5. The CDR3 extends over 14 amino acids. From germline, CDR1 is ENHRY and CDR2 SYGVKD.

The DNA of the CDR3 is TGCAGCGTTGTACTAGCGGGGGGGACAGATACGCAGTATTTT. It codes for CSVVLAGGTDTQYF. The chain uses TRBV29-1 and TRBJ2-3; TRBD2 agrees at 13 bases. CDR1 is SQVTM, CDR2 ANQGSEA, per germline. The CDR3 is made up of 14 amino acids. After removal of 4 bases from V and 3 bases from J, the junction contained 1 base not matched to a gene.

The chain is built from TRBV5-1 and TRBJ2-5, with 13 bases matching TRBD2. CDR3 size: 17 residues. The V segment lost 4 bases and the J segment 3 bases; nucleotides outside the gene matches: 9. Germline CDR1 reads SGHRS; CDR2 reads YFSETQ. CDR3: CASSAGLAGAGEETQYF. CDR3 nucleotides: TGCGCCAGCAGCGCTGGACTAGCGGGAGCCGGGGAAGAGACCCAGTACTTC. The full variable domain, with the rest looked up from reference TRBV5-1 and TRBJ2-5, is KAGVTQTPRYLIKTRGQQVTLSCSPISGHRSVSWYQQTPGQGLQFLFEYFSETQRNKGNFPGRFSGRQFSNSRSEMNVSTLELGDSALYLCASSAGLAGAGEETQYFGPGTRLLVL.

Remarks on this clone: The sample carries other DNA sequences with the same CDR3. V is TRBV6-5 and J is TRBJ1-3, with D possibly being TRBD1 (5 bases). CDR1 is MNHEY, CDR2 SVGAGI, per germline. The ends were cut back, 6 bases at V and 3 bases at J, with 9 bases in the middle. CDR3 length equals 13 residues. In DNA, the CDR3 is TGTGCCAGCAGGCAGGGAAGTGGAAACACCATATATTTT. This translates into CASRQGSGNTIYF.

The chain carries TRBV5-1 and TRBJ2-2, with no clear D. This CDR3 is built from 15 residues. Germline CDR1 SGHRS, CDR2 YFSETQ. V dropped 4 bases and J dropped 1 base, with 11 bases sitting between them. DNA of the CDR3: TGCGCCAGCAGCCCCAACACGGGGAACACCGGGGAGCTGTTTTTT. Translation: CASSPNTGNTGELFF.

V and J are TRBV29-1 and TRBJ2-1; tentative D call: TRBD2 (6 bases). This CDR3 is 14 amino acids long. Trimming removed 5 bases from V and 2 bases from J, with 13 bases in between. The V gene's germline CDR1 is SQVTM and CDR2 ANQGSEA. This CDR3 reads CSVWDFVAYNEQFF. The CDR3 region has the DNA TGCAGCGTTTGGGACTTCGTAGCCTACAATGAGCAGTTCTTC.

This chain links TRBV18 with TRBJ2-2; D gene ambiguous. This CDR3 has 13 residues. Trimming left V 4 bases short and J 5 bases short, with 8 bases between. CDR1 and CDR2 from the germline V gene are KGHSH and LQKENI. This CDR3 is CASSLSSTGELFF. The CDR3 DNA reads TGTGCCAGCTCACTATCATCGACCGGGGAGCTGTTTTTT.

The rearrangement uses TRBV11-2 and TRBJ2-3; D gene unclear. In germline, CDR1 is SGHAT, CDR2 FQNNGV. Trimming stripped 3 bases from V and 6 bases from J, with 10 bases between. This CDR3 has 13 residues. CDR3 loop: CASSFASRDTQYF. As DNA, the CDR3 is TGTGCCAGCAGCTTCGCTTCGCGGGATACGCAGTATTTT.

This clone was found a few times. The chain is built from TRBV5-5 and TRBJ2-5; possibly TRBD1 for D (5 bases). The CDR3 is made up of 13 amino acids. V dropped 5 bases and J dropped 2 bases, with 10 bases sitting between them. CDR1 is SGHKS, CDR2 YYEKEE, per germline (reference sequence). This CDR3 is CASSLQEQETQYF. Here the CDR3 DNA reads TGTGCCAGCAGTTTACAGGAACAAGAGACCCAGTACTTC.